The 28 T cell receptor beta chains given below trace back to one sample, sequenced in a study of technical replicates of blood from several donors listed by TCRdb under 2017. Receptors were amplified or captured by the immunoSEQ multiplex PCR assay. Sourced from immuneACCESS, this table was stored by TCRdb with only in-frame sequences that have V and J called. A share of the clones is absent; for the studies checked, an unresolved V gene accounts for under half, and the remainder has no known explanation. This sample is represented by over 90,000 clones; around 96% of them were singletons. The ten largest clones capture 0.2% to 0.25% of the sample. The sequencing sample was made of T cells isolated from PBMCs. The origin of the receptors is a human donor in good health.

The rearrangement uses TRBV5-1 and TRBJ2-2; TRBD2 aligns across 7 bases. The CDR3 has 13 residues. Germline CDR1 reads SGHRS; CDR2 reads YFSETQ. Trimming took 4 bases from V and 7 from J; bases not matched to a gene: 4. Written as DNA, the CDR3 is TGCGCCAGCAGCCCACAGCGGGACGGGGAGCTGTTTTTT. Protein: CASSPQRDGELFF.

The genes are TRBV5-4 and TRBJ2-7, with unresolved D. V was cut by 3 bases and J by 2 bases, with 12 bases left in between. The length of the CDR3 is 14 residues. Germline values: CDR1 SGHNT, CDR2 YYREEE (reference sequence). The CDR3 DNA reads TGTGCCAGCAGCTCGGGTGAGAGACCCTACGAGCAGTACTTC. Encoded protein: CASSSGERPYEQYF.

The V and J genes are TRBV11-2 and TRBJ2-4, with TRBD2 identical over 10 bases. Germline trimming cut 7 bases from V and 0 bases from J; bases unmatched to any gene: 9. CDR1 SGHAT and CDR2 FQNNGV come from the germline V gene. The CDR3 extends over 17 amino acids. The CDR3 is CASNPQRGGLAKNIQYF. The CDR3 DNA reads as TGTGCCAGCAACCCTCAGCGGGGGGGCCTAGCCAAAAACATTCAGTACTTC.

The V gene is TRBV5-4, the J gene TRBJ2-3; 10 bases align to TRBD2. CDR3 size: 16 residues. With 2 bases clipped from V and 4 bases from J, the junction kept 7 bases outside the gene matches. The germline V gene encodes CDR1 SGHNT and CDR2 YYREEE (reference sequence). The CDR3 loop reads CASSLNSGGFADTQYF. The CDR3 DNA is TGTGCCAGCAGCTTAAATAGCGGGGGGTTTGCAGATACGCAGTATTTT.

J is TRBJ1-1 and V is TRBV7-9; 7 bases fit TRBD1. The V gene end was trimmed by 5 bases and the J gene end by 1 base; junction bases not matched to a gene: 7. The CDR3 is made up of 15 amino acids. From germline, CDR1 is SEHNR and CDR2 FQNEAQ (reference sequence). The CDR3 loop reads CASSTRQGPNTEAFF. In DNA, the CDR3 is TGTGCCAGCAGCACTCGACAGGGCCCGAACACTGAAGCTTTCTTT.

This sequence joins TRBV5-4 and TRBJ2-7; D is unclear. This CDR3 is 12 amino acids long. V lost 0 bases, J lost 2 bases, and 3 bases lay in between. Germline assignment: CDR1 SGHNT and CDR2 YYREEE (reference sequence). CDR3 in amino acids: CASSLDTYEQYF. The CDR3, as DNA: TGTGCCAGCAGCTTGGACACCTACGAGCAGTACTTC.

Here the CDR3 reads CASSSPGTGMYEQYF. The CDR3 bases are TGTGCCAGCAGTTCTCCCGGGACAGGGATGTACGAGCAGTACTTC. The J gene is TRBJ2-7, the V gene TRBV6-6; TRBD1 agrees at 9 bases. CDR1 and CDR2 (germline): MNHNY, SVGAGI (reference sequence). The CDR3 loop spans 15 amino acids. Unmatched junction bases numbered 8, after V lost 4 bases and J lost 4 bases.

The rearrangement joins TRBV5-4 to TRBJ2-7; TRBD1 agrees at 9 bases. V lost 4 bases to trimming and J lost 5 bases; unmatched junction nucleotides: 1. Germline CDR1 SGHNT, CDR2 YYREEE (reference sequence). The length of the CDR3 is 12 residues. The CDR3 DNA reads TGTGCCAGCAGCCGGACAGGGGACGAGCAGTACTTC. This translates into CASSRTGDEQYF.

The rearrangement links TRBV14 to TRBJ1-1; TRBD1 might be the D (5 bases). CDR3 length: 16 amino acids. From germline, CDR1 is SGHDN and CDR2 FVKESK. V was pared by 5 bases and J by 4 bases, with 20 bases between. CDR3 sequence reads: CASSTPREGPGTEAFF. CDR3 DNA: TGTGCCAGCAGCACCCCTAGGGAGGGGCCGGGCACTGAAGCTTTCTTT.

This chain joins TRBV6-1 and TRBJ2-3; D ambiguous. The CDR3 totals 12 residues. Germline assignment: CDR1 MNHNS and CDR2 SASEGT. V lost 7 bases, J lost 4 bases, and 9 bases lay in between. Written as DNA, the CDR3 is TGTGCCAGCAATTTCCCGGCAGATACGCAGTATTTT. As protein: CASNFPADTQYF.

The chain links TRBV5-1 to TRBJ2-2; 7 nucleotides agree with TRBD1. There are 15 residues in the CDR3. The trim removed 0 bases at V and 4 bases at J, leaving 3 bases unmatched. Germline loops: CDR1 SGHRS, CDR2 YFSETQ. CDR3 sequence: CASSLGQGVTGELFF. In DNA form, the CDR3 reads TGCGCCAGCAGCTTGGGGCAGGGGGTCACCGGGGAGCTGTTTTTT.

The rearrangement joins TRBV29-1 to TRBJ1-1; TRBD1 agrees at 7 bases. CDR1 SQVTM and CDR2 ANQGSEA come from the germline V gene. The CDR3 length is 15 residues. Losses at the gene ends were 0 bases for V and 0 bases for J; bases not matched to a gene: 4. CDR3 residues: CSVEDLTGMNTEAFF. Written as DNA, the CDR3 is TGCAGCGTTGAAGATCTGACAGGGATGAACACTGAAGCTTTCTTT. The complete variable domain, with remaining parts taken from reference TRBV29-1 and TRBJ1-1, reads SAVISQKPSRDICQRGTSLTIQCQVDSQVTMMFWYRQQPGQSLTLIATANQGSEATYESGFVIDKFPISRPNLTFSTLTVSNMSPEDSSIYLCSVEDLTGMNTEAFFGQGTRLTVV.

V gene TRBV9 combines with J gene TRBJ2-5; possible D gene TRBD1, 5 bases. The V and J ends lost 8 bases and 7 bases respectively, with 30 bases between them. CDR3 length equals 17 residues. Germline V gene sequence: CDR1 SGDLS, CDR2 YYNGEE. CDR3 in DNA: TGTGCCAGGAAAGGAACGATTACAGGCCCTTTTGTAGGGACCCAGTACTTC. Translated, it gives CARKGTITGPFVGTQYF.

The rearrangement uses TRBV5-1 and TRBJ1-1, with D hard to call. V gave up 2 bases and J gave up 0 bases, with 8 bases separating them. The CDR3 has 14 residues. Germline values: CDR1 SGHRS, CDR2 YFSETQ. The CDR3 spells CASSFAGMNTEAFF. The CDR3 nucleotides read TGCGCCAGCAGCTTCGCAGGTATGAACACTGAAGCTTTCTTT.

The V and J genes are TRBV29-1 and TRBJ1-2; no firm D call. The length of the CDR3 is 15 residues. The germline V gene encodes CDR1 SQVTM and CDR2 ANQGSEA. V was trimmed by 6 bases and J by 6 bases, leaving 23 bases between them. The CDR3 protein is CSVQEGPGISNGYTF. CDR3 DNA: TGCAGCGTGCAGGAGGGTCCGGGGATTTCTAATGGCTACACCTTC.

The chain couples TRBV5-1 to TRBJ2-3, with 12 bases fitting TRBD2. Losses at the gene ends were 0 bases for V and 4 bases for J; bases not matched to a gene: 0. CDR3 size: 15 residues. Germline V gives CDR1 SGHRS, CDR2 YFSETQ. CDR3 residues: CASSLGTSGADTQYF. The DNA of the CDR3 is TGCGCCAGCAGCTTGGGGACTAGCGGGGCAGATACGCAGTATTTT.

The rearrangement links TRBV11-3 to TRBJ2-7, with TRBD1 matching over 7 bases. The CDR3 is made up of 13 amino acids. V lost 5 bases, J lost 3 bases, and 4 bases stayed unmatched. Per germline, CDR1 SGHNT and CDR2 YENEEA. CDR3 sequence reads: CASSPRTGYEQYF. The CDR3 coding sequence is TGTGCCAGCAGCCCAAGGACAGGCTACGAGCAGTACTTC.

The chain links TRBV19 to TRBJ1-1; 8 bases fit TRBD1. Germline V CDR1 and CDR2: LNHDA, SQIVND (reference sequence). The CDR3 consists of 14 residues. J was trimmed by 4 bases and V by 9 bases; bases with no gene match: 10. CDR3 sequence (DNA): TGTGCCAGCGCCGCGGACAGGGTAGGCACTGAAGCTTTCTTT. It codes for CASAADRVGTEAFF.

The gene calls are TRBV7-2 and TRBJ1-5, with 8 bases fitting TRBD1. Looked up from germline, CDR1 is SGHTA and CDR2 is FQGNSA. CDR3 size: 17 residues. Unmatched junction bases numbered 9, after V lost 5 bases and J lost 0 bases. The CDR3 protein is CASSQGQGQYSNQPQHF. The CDR3 DNA reads as TGTGCCAGCAGCCAAGGACAGGGACAGTATAGCAATCAGCCCCAGCATTTT.

The J gene is TRBJ2-4, the V gene TRBV2; 7 nucleotides align to TRBD1. Trimming cost V 7 bases and J 8 bases; bases outside gene matches: 8. The CDR3 runs 13 residues. The germline gives CDR1 SNHLY, CDR2 FYNNEI. In DNA, the CDR3 is TGTGCCAGCACAAGACAGGGAAAGGACATTCAGTACTTC. Its protein product is CASTRQGKDIQYF. Combining the CDR3 with reference TRBV2 and TRBJ2-4 gives the whole variable domain EPEVTQTPSHQVTQMGQEVILRCVPISNHLYFYWYRQILGQKVEFLVSFYNNEISEKSEIFDDQFSVERPDGSNFTLKIRSTKLEDSAMYFCASTRQGKDIQYFGAGTRLSVL.

V and J are TRBV29-1 and TRBJ1-1; TRBD1 is a possible D gene (6 bases). Trimming took 7 bases from V and 10 from J, leaving 13 bases between them. There are 10 residues in the CDR3. Germline CDR1 reads SQVTM; CDR2 reads ANQGSEA. CDR3 sequence reads: CSAVIQGAFF. For the CDR3, the DNA is TGCAGCGCTGTGATACAGGGAGCTTTCTTT. Variable domain in full (rest from reference TRBV29-1 and TRBJ1-1): SAVISQKPSRDICQRGTSLTIQCQVDSQVTMMFWYRQQPGQSLTLIATANQGSEATYESGFVIDKFPISRPNLTFSTLTVSNMSPEDSSIYLCSAVIQGAFFGQGTRLTVV.

The gene calls are TRBV4-1 and TRBJ1-4; 11 bases map to TRBD1. Germline V CDR1 and CDR2: MGHRA, YSYEKL. The CDR3 sequence is 20 residues long. Trimming took 3 bases from V and 4 from J; bases not matched to a gene: 16. Written as DNA, the CDR3 is TGCGCCAGCAGCCACTTATGGGGACAGGGGGTTCCAAGTGATAATGAAAAACTGTTTTTT. Translating gives CASSHLWGQGVPSDNEKLFF.

Here the CDR3 DNA reads TGTGCCAGCAGTTTATACTCCCCACAGGGGAGCAACACCATATATTTT. Residues: CASSLYSPQGSNTIYF. The rearrangement joins TRBV27 to TRBJ1-3; 7 bases fit TRBD1. There are 16 residues in the CDR3. V shed 1 base and J 7 bases; nucleotides not matched to a gene: 10. The germline gives CDR1 MNHEY, CDR2 SMNVEV (reference sequence).

The CDR3, as DNA: TGTGCCAGTAGTATAGGGACAGGGGATTCTAATCAGCCCCAGCATTTT. It encodes CASSIGTGDSNQPQHF. The rearrangement uses TRBV19 and TRBJ1-5; 9 bases line up with TRBD1. The V segment lost 1 base and the J segment 4 bases; nucleotides outside the gene matches: 5. Germline V lookup: CDR1 LNHDA, CDR2 SQIVND (reference sequence). The CDR3 is 16 residues long. The variable domain in full, completed from reference TRBV19 and TRBJ1-5, reads DGGITQSPKYLFRKEGQNVTLSCEQNLNHDAMYWYRQDPGQGLRLIYYSQIVNDFQKGDIAEGYSVSREKKESFPLTVTSAQKNPTAFYLCASSIGTGDSNQPQHFGDGTRLSIL.

This rearrangement joins TRBV6-6 to TRBJ2-5, with 10 bases that match TRBD2. V lost 6 bases and J lost 5; bases outside the gene matches: 12. CDR1 is MNHNY and CDR2 is SVGAGI in the germline V gene (reference sequence). There are 16 residues in the CDR3. The chain's CDR3 is CASSREREGFGETQYF. The CDR3 DNA is TGTGCCAGCAGCCGAGAGCGGGAGGGGTTCGGGGAGACCCAGTACTTC.

The V call is TRBV6-1, the J call TRBJ2-3, with 8 bases lining up with TRBD1. CDR3 length: 15 residues. The germline V gene encodes CDR1 MNHNS and CDR2 SASEGT. After removal of 6 bases from V and 2 bases from J, the junction contained 7 bases not matched to a gene. DNA for the CDR3: TGTGCCAGCAGCCAAGACAGGGGATACACAGATACGCAGTATTTT. Its translation is CASSQDRGYTDTQYF.

The rearrangement uses TRBV6-5 and TRBJ2-5; D remains unclear. The V end was cut by 7 bases, the J end by 4 bases, with 7 bases between. The CDR3 contains 11 residues. Germline CDR1 MNHEY, CDR2 SVGAGI. The CDR3 DNA is TGTGCCAGCAACAACGCAGAGACCCAGTACTTC. Residues: CASNNAETQYF.

This chain uses TRBV18 with TRBJ2-1; 8 nucleotides agree with TRBD2. J lost 4 bases, V lost 4 bases, and 9 bases had no gene match. The CDR3 has 16 residues. Germline V gene data show CDR1 as KGHSH and CDR2 as LQKENI. CDR3 residues: CASSHNGAGAYNEQFF. DNA for the CDR3: TGTGCCAGCTCACATAACGGAGCGGGGGCATACAATGAGCAGTTCTTC.